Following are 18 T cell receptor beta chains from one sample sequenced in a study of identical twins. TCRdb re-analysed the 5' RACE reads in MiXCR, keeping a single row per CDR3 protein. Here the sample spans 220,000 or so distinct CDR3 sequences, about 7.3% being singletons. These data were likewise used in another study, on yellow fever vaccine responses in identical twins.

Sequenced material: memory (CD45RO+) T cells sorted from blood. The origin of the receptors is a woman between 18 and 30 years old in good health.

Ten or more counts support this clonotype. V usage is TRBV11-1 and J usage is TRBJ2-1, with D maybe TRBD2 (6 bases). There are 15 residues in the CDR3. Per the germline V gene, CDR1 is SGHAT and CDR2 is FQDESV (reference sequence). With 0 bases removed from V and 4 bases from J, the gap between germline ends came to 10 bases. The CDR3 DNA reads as TGTGCCAGCAGCTTAGCGCGCGGGACTTACAATGAGCAGTTCTTC. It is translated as CASSLARGTYNEQFF.

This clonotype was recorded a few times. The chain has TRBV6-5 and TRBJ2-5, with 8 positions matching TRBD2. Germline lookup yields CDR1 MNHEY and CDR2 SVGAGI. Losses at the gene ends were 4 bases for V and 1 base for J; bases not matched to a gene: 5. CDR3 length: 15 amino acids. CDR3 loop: CASSWRGAPQETQYF. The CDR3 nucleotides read TGTGCCAGCAGTTGGCGGGGGGCCCCCCAAGAGACCCAGTACTTC.

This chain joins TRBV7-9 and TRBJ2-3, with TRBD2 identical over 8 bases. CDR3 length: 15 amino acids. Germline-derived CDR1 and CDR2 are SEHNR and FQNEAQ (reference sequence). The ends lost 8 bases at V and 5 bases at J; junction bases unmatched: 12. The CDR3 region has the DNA TGTGCCAGCGAAAGCTTAGCGGGAAAGCTAGATACGCAGTATTTT. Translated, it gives CASESLAGKLDTQYF.

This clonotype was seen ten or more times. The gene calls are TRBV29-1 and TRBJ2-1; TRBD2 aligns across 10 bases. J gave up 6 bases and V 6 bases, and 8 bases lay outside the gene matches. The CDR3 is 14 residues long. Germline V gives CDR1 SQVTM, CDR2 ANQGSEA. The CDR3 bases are TGCAGCGTCCTACCGGGACTAGCGTCCAATGAGCAGTTCTTC. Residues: CSVLPGLASNEQFF.

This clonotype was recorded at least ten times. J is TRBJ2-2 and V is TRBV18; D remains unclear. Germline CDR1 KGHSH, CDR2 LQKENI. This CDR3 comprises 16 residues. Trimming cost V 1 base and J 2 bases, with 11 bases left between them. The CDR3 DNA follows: TGTGCCAGCTCACCACTGTCCCAGCTCAACACCGGGGAGCTGTTTTTT. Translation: CASSPLSQLNTGELFF.

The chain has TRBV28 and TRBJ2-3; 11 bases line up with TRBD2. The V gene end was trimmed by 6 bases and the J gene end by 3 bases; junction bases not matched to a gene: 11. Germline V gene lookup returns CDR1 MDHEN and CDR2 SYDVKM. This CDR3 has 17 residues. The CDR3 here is CASRPNSGGVRTDTQYF. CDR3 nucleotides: TGTGCCAGCAGACCCAATAGCGGGGGGGTTAGGACAGATACGCAGTATTTT.

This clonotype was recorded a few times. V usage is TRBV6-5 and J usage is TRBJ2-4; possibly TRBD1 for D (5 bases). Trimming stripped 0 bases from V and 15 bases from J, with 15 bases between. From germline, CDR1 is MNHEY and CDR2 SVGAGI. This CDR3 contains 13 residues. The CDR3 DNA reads TGTGCCAGCAGTTACTCGCAGGGTTTGTTTCCGTACTTC. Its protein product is CASSYSQGLFPYF.

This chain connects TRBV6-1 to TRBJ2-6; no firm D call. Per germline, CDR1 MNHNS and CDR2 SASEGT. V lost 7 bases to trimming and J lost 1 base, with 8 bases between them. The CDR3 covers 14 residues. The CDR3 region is CASTGRSGANVLTF. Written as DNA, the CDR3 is TGTGCCAGCACAGGCCGGTCTGGGGCCAACGTCCTGACTTTC.

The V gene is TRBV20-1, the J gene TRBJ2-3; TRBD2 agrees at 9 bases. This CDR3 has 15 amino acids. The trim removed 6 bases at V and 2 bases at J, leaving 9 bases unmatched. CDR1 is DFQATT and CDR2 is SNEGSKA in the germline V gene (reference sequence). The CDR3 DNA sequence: TGCAGTGCCCAAGGCGGGGGGGCACTCACAGATACGCAGTATTTT. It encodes CSAQGGGALTDTQYF.

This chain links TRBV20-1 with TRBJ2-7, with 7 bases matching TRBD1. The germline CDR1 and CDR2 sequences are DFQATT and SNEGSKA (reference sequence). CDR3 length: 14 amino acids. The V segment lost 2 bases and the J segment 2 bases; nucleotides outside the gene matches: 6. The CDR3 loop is CSARTGQATYEQYV. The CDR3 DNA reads TGCAGTGCTAGAACCGGACAGGCGACCTACGAGCAGTACGTC.

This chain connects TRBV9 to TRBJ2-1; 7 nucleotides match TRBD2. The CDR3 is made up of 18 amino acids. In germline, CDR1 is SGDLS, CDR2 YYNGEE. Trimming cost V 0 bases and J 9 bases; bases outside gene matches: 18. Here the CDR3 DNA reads TGTGCCAGCAGCGTAGATCGCTGGGAGGGAATCGGGGAAAGTGAGCAGTTCTTC. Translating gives CASSVDRWEGIGESEQFF.

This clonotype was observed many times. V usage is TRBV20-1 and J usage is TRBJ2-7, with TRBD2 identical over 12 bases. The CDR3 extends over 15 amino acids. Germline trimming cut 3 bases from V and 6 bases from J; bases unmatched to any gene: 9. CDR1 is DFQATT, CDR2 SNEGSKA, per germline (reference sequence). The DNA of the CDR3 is TGCAGTGCTAGTTTGTGGCTAGCGGGAGGGCCCGAGCAGTACTTC. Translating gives CSASLWLAGGPEQYF.

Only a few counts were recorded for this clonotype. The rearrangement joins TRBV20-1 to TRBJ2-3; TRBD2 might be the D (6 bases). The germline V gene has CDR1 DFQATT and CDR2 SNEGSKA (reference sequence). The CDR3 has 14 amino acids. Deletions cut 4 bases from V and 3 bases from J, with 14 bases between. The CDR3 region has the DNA TGCAGTGCTAACCCCTCCCTAGCGACAGATACGCAGTATTTT. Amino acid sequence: CSANPSLATDTQYF.

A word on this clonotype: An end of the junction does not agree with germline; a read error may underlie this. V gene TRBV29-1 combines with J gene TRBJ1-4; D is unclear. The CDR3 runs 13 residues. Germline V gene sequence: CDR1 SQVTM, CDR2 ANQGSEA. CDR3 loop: CSARGGSKEKLFF. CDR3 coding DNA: TGCAGCGCGAGAGGCGGCTCTAAGGAAAAACTGTTTTTT.

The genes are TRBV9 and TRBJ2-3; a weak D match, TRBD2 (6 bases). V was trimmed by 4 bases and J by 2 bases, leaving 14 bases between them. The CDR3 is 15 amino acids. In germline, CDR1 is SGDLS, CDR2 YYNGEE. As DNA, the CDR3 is TGTGCCAGCAGCCAATCAAGCGGGTCCACAGATACGCAGTATTTT. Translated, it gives CASSQSSGSTDTQYF.

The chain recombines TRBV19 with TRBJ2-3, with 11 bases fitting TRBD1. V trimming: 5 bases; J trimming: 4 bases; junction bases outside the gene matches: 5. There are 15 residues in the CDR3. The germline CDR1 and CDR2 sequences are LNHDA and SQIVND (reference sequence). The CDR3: CASSRTGGASDTQYF. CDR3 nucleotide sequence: TGTGCCAGTAGTCGGACAGGGGGCGCTTCAGATACGCAGTATTTT.

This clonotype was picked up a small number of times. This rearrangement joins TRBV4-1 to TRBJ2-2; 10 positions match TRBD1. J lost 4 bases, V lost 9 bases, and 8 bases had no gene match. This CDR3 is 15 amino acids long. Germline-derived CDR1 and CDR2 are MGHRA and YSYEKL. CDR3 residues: CASLRDRGFTGELFF. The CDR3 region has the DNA TGCGCCAGTCTCCGGGACAGGGGTTTCACCGGGGAGCTGTTTTTT.

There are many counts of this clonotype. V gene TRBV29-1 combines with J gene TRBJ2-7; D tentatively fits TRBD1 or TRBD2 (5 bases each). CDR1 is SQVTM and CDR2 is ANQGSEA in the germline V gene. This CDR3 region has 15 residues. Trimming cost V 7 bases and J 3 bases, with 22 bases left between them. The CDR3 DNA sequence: TGCAGCGCGAAGGAGTTTGGGGGTTCGGGCTACGAGCAGTACTTC. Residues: CSAKEFGGSGYEQYF.